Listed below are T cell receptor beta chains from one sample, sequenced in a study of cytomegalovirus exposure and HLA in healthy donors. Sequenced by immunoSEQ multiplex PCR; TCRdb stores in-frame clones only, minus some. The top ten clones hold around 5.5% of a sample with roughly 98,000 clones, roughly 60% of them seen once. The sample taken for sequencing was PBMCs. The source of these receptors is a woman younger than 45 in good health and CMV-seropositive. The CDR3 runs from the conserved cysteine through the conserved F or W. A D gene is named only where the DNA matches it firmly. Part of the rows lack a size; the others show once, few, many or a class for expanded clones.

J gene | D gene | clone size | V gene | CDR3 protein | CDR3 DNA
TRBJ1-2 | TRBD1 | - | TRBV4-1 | CASSPGQASGYGYTF | TGCGCCAGCAGCCCCGGACAGGCCTCGGGGTATGGCTACACCTTC
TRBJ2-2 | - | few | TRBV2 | CASSDPGLNTGELFF | TGTGCCAGCAGTGATCCAGGGCTGAACACCGGGGAGCTGTTTTTT
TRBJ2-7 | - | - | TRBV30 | CAWSVGPPYEQYF | TGTGCCTGGAGTGTTGGGCCTCCCTACGAGCAGTACTTC
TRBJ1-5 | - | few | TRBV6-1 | CASSEAGGLSNQPQHF | TGTGCCAGCAGTGAAGCGGGGGGGCTGAGCAATCAGCCCCAGCATTTT
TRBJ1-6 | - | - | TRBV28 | CASTGSQVLNSPLHF | TGTGCCAGCACCGGAAGTCAGGTGCTAAATTCACCCCTCCACTTT
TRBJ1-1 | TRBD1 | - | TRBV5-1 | CASSLNPGQGQAFF | TGCGCCAGCAGCTTGAACCCCGGACAGGGCCAAGCTTTCTTT
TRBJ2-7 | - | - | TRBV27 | CASSFTSSVEQYF | TGTGCCAGCAGTTTTACTAGTTCCGTCGAGCAGTACTTC
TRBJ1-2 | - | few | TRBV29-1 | CSVANRANYGYTF | TGCAGCGTTGCAAACCGGGCTAACTATGGCTACACCTTC
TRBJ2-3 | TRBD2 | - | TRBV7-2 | CASSSGLAGLTDTQYF | TGTGCCAGCAGCTCAGGACTAGCGGGACTTACAGATACGCAGTATTTT
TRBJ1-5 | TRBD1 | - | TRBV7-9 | CASSLGQGNNQPQHF | TGTGCCAGCAGCCTTGGACAGGGAAACAATCAGCCCCAGCATTTT
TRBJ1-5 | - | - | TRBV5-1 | CASSLGGTANQPQHF | TGCGCCAGCAGCTTAGGAGGCACAGCCAATCAGCCCCAGCATTTT
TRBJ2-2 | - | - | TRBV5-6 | CASSPGGRVNTGELFF | TGTGCCAGCAGCCCGGGGGGCAGGGTGAACACCGGGGAGCTGTTTTTT
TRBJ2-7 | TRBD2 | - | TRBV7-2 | CASSPASGTSFSEQYF | TGTGCCAGCAGCCCCGCATCGGGGACTAGTTTCAGCGAGCAGTACTTC
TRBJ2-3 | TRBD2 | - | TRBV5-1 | CASSPPGTSGGPTDTQYF | TGCGCCAGCAGCCCTCCCGGGACTAGCGGGGGACCCACAGATACGCAGTATTTT
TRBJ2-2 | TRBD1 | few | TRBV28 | CASSLSGQGLGGELFF | TGTGCCAGCAGTTTATCAGGACAGGGATTGGGCGGGGAGCTGTTTTTT
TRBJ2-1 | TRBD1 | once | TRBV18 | CASSRQGEMHNEQFF | TGTGCCAGCTCAAGACAGGGGGAAATGCACAATGAGCAGTTCTTC
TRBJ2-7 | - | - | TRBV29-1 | CSGRTLYEQYF | TGCAGCGGACGGACTCTTTACGAGCAGTACTTC
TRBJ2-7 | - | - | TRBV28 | CASNSGGHPSSYEQYF | TGTGCCAGCAACTCAGGGGGGCACCCAAGCTCCTACGAGCAGTACTTC
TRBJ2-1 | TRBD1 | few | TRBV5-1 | CASSKPSGQGQDEQFF | TGCGCCAGCAGCAAGCCTTCGGGACAGGGTCAAGATGAGCAGTTCTTC
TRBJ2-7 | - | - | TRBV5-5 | CASSLAAASKDTYEQYF | TGTGCCAGCAGCTTGGCGGCGGCATCTAAGGATACCTACGAGCAGTACTTC
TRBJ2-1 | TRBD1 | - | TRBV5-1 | CASSLDRGQQFF | TGCGCCAGCAGCCTGGACAGGGGGCAGCAGTTCTTC
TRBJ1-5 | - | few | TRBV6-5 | CASSYGPNQPQHF | TGTGCCAGCAGTTACGGCCCTAATCAGCCCCAGCATTTT
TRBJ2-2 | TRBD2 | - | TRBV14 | CASSPMGGVYTGELFF | TGTGCCAGCAGCCCGATGGGGGGGGTCTACACCGGGGAGCTGTTTTTT
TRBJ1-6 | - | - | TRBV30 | CAWGGRSVILNSPLHF | TGTGCCTGGGGGGGCCGATCAGTGATCCTAAATTCACCCCTCCACTTT
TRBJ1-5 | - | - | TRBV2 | CASSELIGNQPQHF | TGTGCCAGCAGTGAGCTAATAGGCAATCAGCCCCAGCATTTT
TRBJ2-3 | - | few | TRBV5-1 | CASSGPTDTQYF | TGCGCCAGCAGTGGGCCCACAGATACGCAGTATTTT
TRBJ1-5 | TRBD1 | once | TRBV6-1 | CASQPRTGKDQPQHF | TGTGCCAGTCAACCAAGGACAGGCAAGGACCAGCCCCAGCATTTT
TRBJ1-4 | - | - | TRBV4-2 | CASSQERRRPENEKLFF | TGTGCCAGCAGCCAAGAGCGGCGCCGCCCGGAGAATGAAAAACTGTTTTTT
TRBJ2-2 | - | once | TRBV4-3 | CASSQVQGGFTGELFF | TGCGCCAGCAGCCAAGTCCAGGGTGGGTTCACCGGGGAGCTGTTTTTT
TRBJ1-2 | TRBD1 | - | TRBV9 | CASGTPGQGYGYTF | TGTGCCAGCGGGACTCCGGGACAGGGCTATGGCTACACCTTC
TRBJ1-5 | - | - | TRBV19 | CASSMVGMGNQPQHF | TGTGCCAGTAGTATGGTCGGGATGGGCAATCAGCCCCAGCATTTT
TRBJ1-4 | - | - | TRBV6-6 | CASTPSGGTTNEKLFF | TGTGCCAGCACCCCCTCGGGGGGAACAACTAATGAAAAACTGTTTTTT